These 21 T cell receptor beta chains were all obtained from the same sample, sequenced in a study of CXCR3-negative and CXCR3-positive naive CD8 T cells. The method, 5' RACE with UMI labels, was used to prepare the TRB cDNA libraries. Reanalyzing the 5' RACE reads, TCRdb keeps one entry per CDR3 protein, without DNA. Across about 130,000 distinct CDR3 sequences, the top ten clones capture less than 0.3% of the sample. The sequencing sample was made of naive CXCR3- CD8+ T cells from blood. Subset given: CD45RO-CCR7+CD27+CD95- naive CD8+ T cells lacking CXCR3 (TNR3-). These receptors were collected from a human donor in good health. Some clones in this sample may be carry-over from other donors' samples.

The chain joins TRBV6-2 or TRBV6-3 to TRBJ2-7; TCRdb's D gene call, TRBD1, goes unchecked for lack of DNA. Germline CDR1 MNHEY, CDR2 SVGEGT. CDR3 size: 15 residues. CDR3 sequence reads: CASSYSWTGSYEQYF.

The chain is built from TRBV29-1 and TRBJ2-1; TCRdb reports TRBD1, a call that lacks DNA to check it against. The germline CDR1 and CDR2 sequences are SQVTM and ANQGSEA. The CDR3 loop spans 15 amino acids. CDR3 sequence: CSVEDRTGVNNEQFF.

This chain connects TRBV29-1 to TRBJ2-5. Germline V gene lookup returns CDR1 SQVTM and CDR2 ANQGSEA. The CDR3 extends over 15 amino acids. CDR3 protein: CSVEDPDEFQETQYF.

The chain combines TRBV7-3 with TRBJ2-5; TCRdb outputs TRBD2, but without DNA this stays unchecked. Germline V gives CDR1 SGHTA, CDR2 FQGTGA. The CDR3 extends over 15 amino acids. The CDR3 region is CASSLIAGGQETQYF.

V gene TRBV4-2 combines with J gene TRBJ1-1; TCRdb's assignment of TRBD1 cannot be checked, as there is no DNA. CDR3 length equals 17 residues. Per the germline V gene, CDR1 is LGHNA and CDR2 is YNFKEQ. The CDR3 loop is CASSQGTGDLMNTEAFF.

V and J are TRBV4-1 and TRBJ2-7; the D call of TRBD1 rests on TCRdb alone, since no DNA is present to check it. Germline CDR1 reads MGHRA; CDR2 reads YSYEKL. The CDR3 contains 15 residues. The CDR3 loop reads CASSPPRTGTNEQYF.

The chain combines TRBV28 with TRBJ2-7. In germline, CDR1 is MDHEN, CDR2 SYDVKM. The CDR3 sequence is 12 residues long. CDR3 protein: CASSFDPYEQYF.

This CDR3 reads CSVEAVNRDRDTGELFF. V and J are TRBV29-1 and TRBJ2-2; with no DNA, the TCRdb D assignment of TRBD1 cannot be verified. This CDR3 is 17 amino acids long. CDR1 and CDR2 from the germline V gene are SQVTM and ANQGSEA.

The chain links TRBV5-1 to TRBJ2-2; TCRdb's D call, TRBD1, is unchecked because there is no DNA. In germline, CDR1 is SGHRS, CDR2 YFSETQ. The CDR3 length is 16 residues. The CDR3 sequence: CASSLHDRDGTGELFF.

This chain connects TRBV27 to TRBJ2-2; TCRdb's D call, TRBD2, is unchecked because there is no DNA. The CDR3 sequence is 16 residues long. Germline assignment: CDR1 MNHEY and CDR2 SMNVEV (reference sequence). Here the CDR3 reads CASSSGLAGVTGELFF.

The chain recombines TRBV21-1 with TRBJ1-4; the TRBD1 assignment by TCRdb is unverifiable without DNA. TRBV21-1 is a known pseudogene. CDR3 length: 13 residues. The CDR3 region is CASPGTRGEKLFF.

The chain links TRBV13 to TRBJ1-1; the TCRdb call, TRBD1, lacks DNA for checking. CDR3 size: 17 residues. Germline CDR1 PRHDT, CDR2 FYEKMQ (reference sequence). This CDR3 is CASSTPGTGGNGAEAFF. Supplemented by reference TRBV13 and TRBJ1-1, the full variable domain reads AAGVIQSPRHLIKEKRETATLKCYPIPRHDTVYWYQQGPGQDPQFLISFYEKMQSDKGSIPDRFSAQQFSDYHSELNMSSLELGDSALYFCASSTPGTGGNGAEAFFGQGTRLTVV.

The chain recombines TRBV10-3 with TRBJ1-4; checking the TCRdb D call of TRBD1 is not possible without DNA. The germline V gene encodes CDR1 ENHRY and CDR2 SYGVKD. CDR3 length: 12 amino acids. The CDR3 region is CEETDGNEKLFF.

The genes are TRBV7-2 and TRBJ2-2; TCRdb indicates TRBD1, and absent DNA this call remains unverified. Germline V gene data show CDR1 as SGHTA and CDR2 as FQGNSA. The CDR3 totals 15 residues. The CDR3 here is CASSLVAGAPGELFF.

The CDR3 protein is CSAISGRCYNEQFF. This chain joins TRBV20-1 and TRBJ2-1; TCRdb names TRBD2, which stays unverified in the absence of DNA. This CDR3 comprises 14 residues. The germline gives CDR1 DFQATT, CDR2 SNEGSKA (reference sequence).

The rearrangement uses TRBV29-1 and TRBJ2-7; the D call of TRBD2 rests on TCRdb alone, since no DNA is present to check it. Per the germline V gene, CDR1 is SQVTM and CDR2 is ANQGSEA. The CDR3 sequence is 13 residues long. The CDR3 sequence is CSVAGGISYEQYF.

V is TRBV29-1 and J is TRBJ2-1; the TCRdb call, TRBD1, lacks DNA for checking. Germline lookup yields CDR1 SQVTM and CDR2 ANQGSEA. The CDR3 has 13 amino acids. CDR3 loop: CSVGRGDYNEQFF.

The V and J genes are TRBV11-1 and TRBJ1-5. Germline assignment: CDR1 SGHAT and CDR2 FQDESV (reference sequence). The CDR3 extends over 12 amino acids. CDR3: CASSQKNQPQHF.

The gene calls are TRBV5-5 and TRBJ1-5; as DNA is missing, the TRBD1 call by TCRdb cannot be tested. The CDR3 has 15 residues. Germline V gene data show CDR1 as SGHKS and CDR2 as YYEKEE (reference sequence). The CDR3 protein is CASSATGISNQPQHF.

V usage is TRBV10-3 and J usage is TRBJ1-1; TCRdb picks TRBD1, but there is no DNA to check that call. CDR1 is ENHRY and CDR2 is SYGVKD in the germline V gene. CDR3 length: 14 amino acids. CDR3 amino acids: CAISGTDINTEAFF.

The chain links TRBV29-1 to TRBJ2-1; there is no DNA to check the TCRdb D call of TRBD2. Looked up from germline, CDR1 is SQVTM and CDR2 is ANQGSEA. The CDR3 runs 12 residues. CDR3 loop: CSAWTSGGERVF.